The clone carrying this T cell receptor (beta chain) was seen a few times. The data were obtained in a study of blood T cell repertoires in COVID-19. About the study: The analysed material was cDNA or gDNA that came from T cells, B-cell-depleted T cells, or PBMCs.

Trimming took 3 bases from V and 4 from J, leaving 6 bases between them. There are 12 residues in the CDR3. The germline V gene has CDR1 SNHLY and CDR2 FYNNEI. Some clones are missing from TCRdb's copy, which holds only in-frame ones; the method was immunoSEQ multiplex PCR. The sample has about 38,000 clones, 87% seen once; the top ten hold less than 8%. The clonotype was recovered from a human donor in a cohort sampled during active COVID-19. This sequence joins TRBV2 and TRBJ1-2, with unresolved D. Input material: peripheral blood. The CDR3 is CASSDPSYGYTF. The CDR3 DNA reads TGTGCCAGCAGTGACCCGTCCTATGGCTACACCTTC.